Here is one T cell receptor beta chain with its context. The target antigen is unknown. The sample comes from a study of T cell repertoires in cytomegalovirus infection. Study in general: It was recently identified HLA-C-restricted and well-studied HLA-B-restricted CMV epitopes that the study used. In public TCR beta signatures, there were indications of both CMV infection and matching HLA type.

V lost 1 base, J lost 6 bases, and 10 bases lay in between. The CDR3 length is 13 residues. From germline, CDR1 is MGHRA and CDR2 YSYEKL. From the reads, TCRdb called clonotypes with MiXCR, one entry per CDR3 protein. The data show around 900,000 distinct CDR3 sequences, approximately 33% seen once. J is TRBJ2-7 and V is TRBV4-1; D not resolved. The TCR comes from a human donor in good health (CMV status not recorded). Some clones in this sample may be carry-over from other donors' samples. The sample here was cultured CD8+ T cells from PBMCs, taken from culture after CMV antigen stimulation. DNA for the CDR3: TGCGCCAGCAGCCAAGGCCCCCTTAGCGAGCAGTACTTC. This sequence encodes CASSQGPLSEQYF.